One sample yielded the 19 T cell receptor beta chains listed below, sequenced in a study of T and B cells in COVID-19 patients. Multiplex PCR with BIOMED2 TRB-A/B primer pools amplified TRB rearrangements. TCRdb redid the calling of the multiplex PCR reads with MiXCR, one entry per CDR3 protein. This sample has approximately 17,000 distinct CDR3 sequences, with roughly a quarter found just once. Each TRB amplification used roughly 240-550 ng of genomic DNA from blood. The material sequenced was blood. The receptors stem from a human donor who had recovered from COVID-19.

This clonotype showed up many times. In DNA, the CDR3 is TGTGCCAGTAGAGAGGGCCTGGGGGTGGAGGCTGAAGCTTTCTTT. Residues: CASREGLGVEAEAFF. V gene TRBV19 combines with J gene TRBJ1-1, with D perhaps matching TRBD1 (5 bases). The germline V gene encodes CDR1 LNHDA and CDR2 SQIVND (reference sequence). The V and J ends lost 6 bases and 6 bases respectively, with 20 bases between them. The CDR3 is 15 amino acids.

This clonotype was recorded a few times. This chain joins TRBV12-3 or TRBV12-4 and TRBJ2-1; D not certain. The V and J ends lost 6 bases and 9 bases respectively, with 6 bases between them. The CDR3 runs to 10 residues. CDR3 nucleotide sequence: TGTGCCAGCAGATATACTGAGCAGTTCTTC. Translating it yields CASRYTEQFF.

In its sample, this clonotype is medium-sized. The chain has TRBV19 and TRBJ2-1; 8 bases are shared with TRBD2. V shed 10 bases and J 7 bases; nucleotides not matched to a gene: 15. The germline V gene has CDR1 LNHDA and CDR2 SQIVND (reference sequence). This CDR3 is 15 amino acids long. The CDR3 is CAMSQGLGTLNEQFF. In DNA form, the CDR3 reads TGTGCCATGAGTCAGGGACTAGGCACCCTTAATGAGCAGTTCTTC. Looking up the rest from reference TRBV19 and TRBJ2-1 gives the full variable domain: DGGITQSPKYLFRKEGQNVTLSCEQNLNHDAMYWYRQDPGQGLRLIYYSQIVNDFQKGDIAEGYSVSREKKESFPLTVTSAQKNPTAFYLCAMSQGLGTLNEQFFGPGTRLTVL.

This clonotype ranks as medium-sized. The gene calls are TRBV19 and TRBJ2-3, with D possibly TRBD2 on 5 matching bases. The V gene's germline CDR1 is LNHDA and CDR2 SQIVND (reference sequence). Trimming stripped 7 bases from V and 1 base from J, with 15 bases between. This CDR3 has 15 residues. The CDR3 loop is CASTPAAVGTDTQYF. In DNA, the CDR3 is TGTGCCAGTACTCCAGCGGCAGTGGGCACAGATACGCAGTATTTT.

This clonotype came up once. The junction departs from germline at one end; a sequencing error may be responsible. The rearrangement uses TRBV6-5 and TRBJ2-5, with TRBD2 as a possible D gene (6 bases). The CDR3 contains 14 residues. From germline, CDR1 is MNHEY and CDR2 SVGAGI. The CDR3 spells CASSRLGVGETQYF. CDR3 DNA: TGCGCCAGCAGTCGACTAGGGGTAGGGGAGACCCAGTACTTC.

This clonotype has a handful of counts. The genes are TRBV6-2 or TRBV6-3 and TRBJ2-5; 11 bases match TRBD2. The J segment lost 5 bases and the V segment lost 6 bases, leaving 11 bases of the junction unmatched. The CDR3 has 16 amino acids. Per germline, CDR1 MNHEY and CDR2 SVGEGT. Written as DNA, the CDR3 is TGTGCCAGCAGCCTGACTAGCGGGGCCTTTGGGGAGACCCAGTACTTC. Translation gives CASSLTSGAFGETQYF.

The CDR3: CASRWDSDGKTQYF. CDR3 bases: TGTGCCAGCAGATGGGACTCGGATGGGAAGACCCAGTACTTC. The chain recombines TRBV7-2 with TRBJ2-5, with D perhaps matching TRBD2 (6 bases). The CDR3 sequence is 14 residues long. Germline values: CDR1 SGHTA, CDR2 FQGNSA. Trimming cost V 6 bases and J 6 bases, with 17 bases left between them.

This chain links TRBV7-9 with TRBJ2-1, with 7 bases identical to TRBD2. Germline V gene lookup returns CDR1 SEHNR and CDR2 FQNEAQ (reference sequence). The ends lost 8 bases at V and 5 bases at J; junction bases unmatched: 6. The CDR3 is 13 residues long. The CDR3 DNA follows: TGTGCCAGCGGGCAGCGGGGCCACAATGAGCAGTTCTTC. This gives the protein CASGQRGHNEQFF.

This clonotype has just a few counts. V is TRBV6-5 and J is TRBJ1-1; D unclear. Germline V gene sequence: CDR1 MNHEY, CDR2 SVGAGI. The CDR3 has 12 residues. With 6 bases removed from V and 3 bases from J, the gap between germline ends came to 8 bases. The CDR3 DNA sequence: TGTGCCAGCAGCCTCCGGGACACTGAAGCTTTCTTT. Translating gives CASSLRDTEAFF.

By its share, this clonotype is medium-sized. The genes are TRBV6-5 and TRBJ2-5; D perhaps matches TRBD1 (6 bases). CDR1 and CDR2 (germline): MNHEY, SVGAGI. CDR3 size: 14 residues. The V end was cut by 4 bases, the J end by 1 base, with 10 bases between. The CDR3 sequence is CASSSYRVQETQYF. In DNA form, the CDR3 reads TGTGCCAGCAGTTCTTACAGGGTCCAAGAGACCCAGTACTTC.

The CDR3: CASSLALRGPGSGEQYF. The CDR3 region has the DNA TGCGCCAGCAGCTTGGCTTTGAGGGGCCCCGGGTCTGGAGAGCAGTACTTC. This chain joins TRBV5-1 and TRBJ2-7, with D tentatively TRBD1 or TRBD2 (5 bases each). The CDR3 spans 17 residues. Germline CDR1 reads SGHRS; CDR2 reads YFSETQ. The V end was cut by 0 bases, the J end by 7 bases, with 23 bases between.

The CDR3 DNA reads TGTGCCAGCAGCCCAGGGGGCACTGGAAACACCATATATTTT. Translation gives CASSPGGTGNTIYF. V usage is TRBV7-2 and J usage is TRBJ1-3; TRBD1 aligns across 8 bases. The V gene end was trimmed by 5 bases and the J gene end by 2 bases; junction bases not matched to a gene: 2. The CDR3 is made up of 14 amino acids. The germline V gene encodes CDR1 SGHTA and CDR2 FQGNSA. The full variable domain, rest sourced from reference TRBV7-2 and TRBJ1-3, is GAGVSQSPSNKVTEKGKDVELRCDPISGHTALYWYRQSLGQGLEFLIYFQGNSAPDKSGLPSDRFSAERTGGSVSTLTIQRTQQEDSAVYLCASSPGGTGNTIYFGEGSWLTVV.

In this sample, this clonotype turned up many times. V is TRBV12-3 or TRBV12-4 and J is TRBJ1-4, with D uncertain. The CDR3 length is 15 residues. Trimming stripped 1 base from V and 0 bases from J, with 6 bases between. This CDR3 is CASSLGRATNEKLFF. CDR3 coding DNA: TGTGCCAGCAGTTTAGGACGGGCAACTAATGAAAAACTGTTTTTT.

The chain has TRBV5-1 and TRBJ2-1; D tentatively fits TRBD1 or TRBD2 (5 bases each). CDR3 length: 15 residues. The germline CDR1 and CDR2 sequences are SGHRS and YFSETQ. The V gene lost 4 bases and the J gene lost 3 bases, with 14 bases spanning the gap. CDR3 sequence (DNA): TGCGCCAGCAGCCCGTCGGGACCTAACTACAATGAGCAGTTCTTC. This translates into CASSPSGPNYNEQFF.

The chain carries TRBV27 and TRBJ2-3; 8 bases are shared with TRBD2. With 6 bases clipped from V and 5 bases from J, the junction kept 10 bases outside the gene matches. From germline, CDR1 is MNHEY and CDR2 SMNVEV (reference sequence). The CDR3 is made up of 15 amino acids. CDR3 bases: TGTGCCAGCAGCTTAAGCGGGAGATCACAAGATACGCAGTATTTT. Translation gives CASSLSGRSQDTQYF.

This clonotype is classed as medium-sized. This chain uses TRBV29-1 with TRBJ2-1; D uncertain. The germline V gene encodes CDR1 SQVTM and CDR2 ANQGSEA. V shed 1 base and J shed 5 bases, with 6 bases lying between them. The CDR3 has 12 residues. This CDR3 is CSVEVQNNEQFF. CDR3 DNA sequence: TGCAGCGTTGAAGTACAGAACAATGAGCAGTTCTTC.

This clonotype is medium-sized by share. The CDR3 loop reads CASSIRREVNEQFF. The CDR3 nucleotides are TGTGCCAGTAGTATACGCAGGGAGGTCAATGAGCAGTTCTTC. The chain carries TRBV19 and TRBJ2-1, with TRBD2 as a possible D gene (6 bases). Germline CDR1 and CDR2: LNHDA and SQIVND (reference sequence). V was cut by 2 bases and J by 6 bases, with 11 bases left in between. The CDR3 consists of 14 residues.

In this sample, this clonotype turned up many times. The chain joins TRBV6-5 to TRBJ2-1; D ambiguous. The CDR3 extends over 17 amino acids. Between the trimmed V and J ends, which lost 0 bases and 2 bases, there was a span of 14 bases. Germline V gives CDR1 MNHEY, CDR2 SVGAGI. DNA of the CDR3: TGTGCCAGCAGTTACTCCGGTGTTCGGAGCGCCTACAATGAGCAGTTCTTC. This encodes CASSYSGVRSAYNEQFF.

This clonotype was recorded a few times. The chain combines TRBV10-3 with TRBJ2-7; D may correspond to TRBD1 or TRBD2 (5 bases each). The CDR3 sequence is 12 residues long. Looked up from germline, CDR1 is ENHRY and CDR2 is SYGVKD. The V and J ends lost 4 bases and 6 bases respectively, with 10 bases between them. The CDR3 sequence is CAISVRGTEQYF. For the CDR3, the DNA is TGTGCCATCAGTGTAAGAGGGACCGAGCAGTACTTC.